This T cell receptor beta chain was documented in a study of control samples from healthy donors and cancer patients. Clones were read by immunoSEQ multiplex PCR, and TCRdb kept only the in-frame ones, dropping some. The sample includes 90,000 to 120,000 clones, approximately 84% seen only once; the top ten take roughly 6.5%. This CDR3 region has 16 residues. V shed 5 bases and J shed 0 bases, with 14 bases lying between them. Per germline, CDR1 MNHEY and CDR2 SMNVEV (reference sequence). The source material was blood. The genes are TRBV27 and TRBJ2-1; D not resolved. This receptor was obtained from a man between 18 and 29 years old in good health. The DNA of the CDR3 is TGTGCCAGCAGTCCGGACCCCTTATTCTCCTACAATGAGCAGTTCTTC. Amino acid sequence: CASSPDPLFSYNEQFF.